This TCR beta chain stems from a study of cytomegalovirus exposure and HLA in healthy donors. Study-level information: There were 90 million to 130 million unique TCR beta sequences, drawn from some 180 million T cells, in an earlier analysis. Genotyping of more than 300 donors showed that 80% to 85% belonged to the Caucasian-associated ancestry cluster. Study outcomes and limitations: Segments of the TCR beta V type were, in most cases, productive about 87% or about 30% of the time in an earlier analysis. Cytomegalovirus-associated TCR beta chains were listed, numbering some 170.

Both 60 Vbeta primers and 13 Jbeta primers went into the PCR. Clones were read by immunoSEQ multiplex PCR, and TCRdb kept only the in-frame ones, dropping some. The sample carries some 190,000 clones, 65% to 80% recorded once. The V segment lost 6 bases and the J segment 6 bases; nucleotides outside the gene matches: 0. The CDR3 sequence is 12 residues long. Per the germline V gene, CDR1 is MNHEY and CDR2 is SVGAGI. As to this clone: What it binds is unknown.

The receptor's source is a woman aged 30 to 39 in good health and CMV-seropositive. Sequencing was done on a sample of PBMCs. This chain connects TRBV6-5 to TRBJ2-2; 8 bases match TRBD1. CDR3 amino acids: CASRQGAGELFF. The CDR3 DNA reads TGTGCCAGCAGACAGGGGGCCGGGGAGCTGTTTTTT.